This T cell receptor (beta chain) stems from a study of radiation and T cells in renal cell carcinoma. Study-level points and caveats: No pretreatment tumor biopsies were available for baseline clonotypes.

Sequenced by immunoSEQ multiplex PCR; TCRdb stores in-frame clones only, minus some. Among some 110,000 clones listed, approximately 80% were seen once. Regarding this clone: The antigen remains unidentified.

Stated time point: baseline pretreatment blood. Stated treatment: 15 Gy SBRT to primary tumor, nephrectomy 4 weeks later. Blood was sampled at baseline, 2 weeks and 4 weeks after SBRT. V shed 6 bases and J shed 5 bases, with 13 bases lying between them. This CDR3 comprises 13 residues. CDR1 is MNHNY and CDR2 is SVGAGI in the germline V gene (reference sequence). The sequencing here drew on blood, taken from a patient whose treatment included radiotherapy and nephrectomy. The genes are TRBV6-6 and TRBJ2-5; possibly TRBD1 for D (6 bases). The source of this sequence is an older woman with renal cell carcinoma. CDR3 sequence reads: CASRETGKETQYF. The CDR3 nucleotides are TGTGCCAGCAGAGAAACAGGGAAGGAGACCCAGTACTTC.